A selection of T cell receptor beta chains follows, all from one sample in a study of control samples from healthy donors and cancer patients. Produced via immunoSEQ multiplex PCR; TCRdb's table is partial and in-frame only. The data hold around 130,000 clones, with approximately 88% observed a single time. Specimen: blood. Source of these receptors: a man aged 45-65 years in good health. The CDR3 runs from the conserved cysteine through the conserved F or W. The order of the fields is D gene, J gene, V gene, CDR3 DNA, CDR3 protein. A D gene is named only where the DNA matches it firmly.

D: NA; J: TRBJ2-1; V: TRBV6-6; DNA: TGTGCCAGCAGCTATGTTTCGGACAATGAGCAGTTCTTC; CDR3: CASSYVSDNEQFF
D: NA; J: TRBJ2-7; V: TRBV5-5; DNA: TGTGCCAGCAGTCGGGCGGCGCACGCTACCTACGAGCAGTACTTC; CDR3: CASSRAAHATYEQYF
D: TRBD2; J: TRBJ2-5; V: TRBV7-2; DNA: TGTGCCAGCAGCTTAAAGGGTAGCGGGGGCTGGGAGACCCAGTACTTC; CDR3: CASSLKGSGGWETQYF
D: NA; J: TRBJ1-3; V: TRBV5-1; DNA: TGCGCCAGCAGCTTGGGACAGTCTGGAAACACCATATATTTT; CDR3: CASSLGQSGNTIYF
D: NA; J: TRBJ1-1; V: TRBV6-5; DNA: TGTGCCAGCAGTTACTCGGAGGGTTGGAGGAACACTGAAGCTTTCTTT; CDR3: CASSYSEGWRNTEAFF
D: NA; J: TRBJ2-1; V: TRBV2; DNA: TGTGCCAGCAGTGAGTTTAGGACGGACAATGAGCAGTTCTTC; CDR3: CASSEFRTDNEQFF
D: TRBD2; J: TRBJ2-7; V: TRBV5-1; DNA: TGCGCCAGCAGCGGCGGGGAGGGCCTCTCCTACGAGCAGTACTTC; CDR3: CASSGGEGLSYEQYF
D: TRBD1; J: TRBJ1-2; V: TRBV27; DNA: TGTGCCAGCAGTGTTTCCTTCAGGGGGGCCCACTATGGCTACACCTTC; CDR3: CASSVSFRGAHYGYTF
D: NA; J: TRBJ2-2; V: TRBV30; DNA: TGTGCCTGGAGTCCGACTCCCAACACCGGGGAGCTGTTTTTT; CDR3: CAWSPTPNTGELFF
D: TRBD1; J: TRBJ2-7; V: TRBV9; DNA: TGTGCCAGCAGCGTAGGGCAGGGGGCCTACGAGCAGTACTTC; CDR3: CASSVGQGAYEQYF
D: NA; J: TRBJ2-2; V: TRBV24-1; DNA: TGTGCCACCAGTGATTTGCAAGGTTGGGAGCTGTTTTTT; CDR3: CATSDLQGWELFF
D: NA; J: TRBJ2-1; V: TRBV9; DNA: TGTGCCAGCCAGGCAAGCTCCTACAATGAGCAGTTCTTC; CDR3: CASQASSYNEQFF
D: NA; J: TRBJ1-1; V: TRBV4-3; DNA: TGCGCCAGCAGCCAAGTAATGGCTACGAACACTGAAGCTTTCTTT; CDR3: CASSQVMATNTEAFF
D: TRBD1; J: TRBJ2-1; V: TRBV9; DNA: TGTGCCAGCAGCGTGGGCTGGACAGGCCATAATGAGCAGTTCTTC; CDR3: CASSVGWTGHNEQFF
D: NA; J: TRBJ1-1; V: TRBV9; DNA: TGTGCCAGCGTGGGGCTCATTCCGGGAGCTTTCTTT; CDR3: CASVGLIPGAFF